Described below is a single TCR beta chain sequence and its context. Libraries were prepared by immunoSEQ multiplex PCR; TCRdb keeps only in-frame clonotypes and omits some of them. The sample contains 90,000 to 150,000 clones, 70% to 90% of which appear only once. The data stem from a study of T cell responses to AZD1222 COVID-19 vaccine. The TCR sequence derives from an adult in good health. Sequencing used peripheral blood, obtained on day 0 of AZD1222 vaccination.

Here the CDR3 reads CASSGRNTYEQYF. The CDR3 bases are TGTGCCAGCAGTGGCAGGAATACCTACGAGCAGTACTTC. V is TRBV25-1 and J is TRBJ2-7; D is unresolved. This CDR3 region has 13 residues. V lost 4 bases, J lost 2 bases, and 9 bases lay in between. The germline gives CDR1 MGHDK, CDR2 SYGVNS.